This T cell receptor (beta chain) was obtained from a study of T-cell reconstitution after alpha-beta-depleted transplantation in children. Unique molecular identifiers featured in how the TCRbeta library was prepared. TCRdb analysed the PCR reads with MiXCR anew, one entry per CDR3 protein. The profile shows nearly 250,000 distinct CDR3 sequences, around 7.8% of them singletons. Study-level points and caveats: The main origin of T-cell counts and diversity one year after transplant was newly produced T cells. The origin of high day-60 TCRbeta diversity in some patients lay in surviving recipient T cells and thymic progenitors. There were reportedly several hundred expanded graft clones from which alpha-beta T cells came about two months after transplant.

This clonotype was found many times. As yet, its antigen is unknown. The V end was cut by 0 bases, the J end by 4 bases, with 13 bases between. This CDR3 is 15 amino acids long. CDR1 is SGHRS and CDR2 is YFSETQ in the germline V gene. The V and J genes are TRBV5-1 and TRBJ1-1; D possibly corresponds to TRBD1 (5 bases). This receptor was taken from a male patient between 10 and 17 years old who had a stem cell transplant for acute lymphoblastic leukemia, so the T cells may come from the graft donor. Source: PBMCs, mostly from graft donor cells, taken 180 days after TCRalphabeta/CD19-depleted stem cell transplant. For the CDR3, the DNA is TGCGCCAGCAGCTTGGGAGCCCAGGGCACCACTGAAGCTTTCTTT. As protein: CASSLGAQGTTEAFF.